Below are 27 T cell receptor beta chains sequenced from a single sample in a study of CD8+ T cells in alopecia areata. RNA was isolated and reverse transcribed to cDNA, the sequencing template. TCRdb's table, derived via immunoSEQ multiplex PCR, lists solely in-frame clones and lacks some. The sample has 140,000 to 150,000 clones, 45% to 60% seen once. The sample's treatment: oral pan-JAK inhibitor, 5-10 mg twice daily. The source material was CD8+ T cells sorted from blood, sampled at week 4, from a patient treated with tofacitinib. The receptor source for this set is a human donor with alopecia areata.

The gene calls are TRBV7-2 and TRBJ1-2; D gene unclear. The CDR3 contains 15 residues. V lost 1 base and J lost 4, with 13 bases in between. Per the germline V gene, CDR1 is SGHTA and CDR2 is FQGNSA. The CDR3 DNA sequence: TGTGCCAGCAGCTTAGTTGATCCACTAGGCTATGGCTACACCTTC. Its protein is CASSLVDPLGYGYTF.

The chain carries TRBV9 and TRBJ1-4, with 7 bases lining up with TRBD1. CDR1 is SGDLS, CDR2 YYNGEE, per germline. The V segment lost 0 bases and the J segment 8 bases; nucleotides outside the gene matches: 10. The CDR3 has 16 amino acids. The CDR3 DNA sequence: TGTGCCAGCAGCGTAGCCCCCGGGACAGAGATAGAAAAACTGTTTTTT. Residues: CASSVAPGTEIEKLFF.

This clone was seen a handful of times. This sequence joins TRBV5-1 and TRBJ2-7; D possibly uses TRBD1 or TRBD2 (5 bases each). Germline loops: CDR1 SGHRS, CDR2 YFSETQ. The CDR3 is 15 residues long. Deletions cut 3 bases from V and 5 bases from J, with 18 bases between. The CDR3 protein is CASSWGSMQGHEQYF. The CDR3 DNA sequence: TGCGCCAGCAGCTGGGGGTCCATGCAGGGCCACGAGCAGTACTTC.

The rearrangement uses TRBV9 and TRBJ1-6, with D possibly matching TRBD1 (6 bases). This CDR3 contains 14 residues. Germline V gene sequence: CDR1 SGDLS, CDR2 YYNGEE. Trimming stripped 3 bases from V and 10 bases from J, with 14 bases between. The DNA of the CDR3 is TGTGCCAGCAGCGCCGGGGGGGCAGGCTCACCCCTCCACTTT. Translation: CASSAGGAGSPLHF.

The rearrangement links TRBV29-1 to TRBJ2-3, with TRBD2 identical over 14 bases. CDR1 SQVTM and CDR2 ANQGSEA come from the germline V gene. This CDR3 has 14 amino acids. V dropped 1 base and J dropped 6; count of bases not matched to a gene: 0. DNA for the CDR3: TGCAGCGTTGAAGGACTAGCGGGGGGGGATACGCAGTATTTT. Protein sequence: CSVEGLAGGDTQYF.

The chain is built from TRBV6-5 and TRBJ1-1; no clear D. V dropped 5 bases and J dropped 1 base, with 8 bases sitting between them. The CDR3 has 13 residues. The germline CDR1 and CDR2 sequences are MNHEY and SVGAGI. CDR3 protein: CASSPVGNTEAFF. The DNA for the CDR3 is TGTGCCAGCAGTCCCGTGGGGAACACTGAAGCTTTCTTT.

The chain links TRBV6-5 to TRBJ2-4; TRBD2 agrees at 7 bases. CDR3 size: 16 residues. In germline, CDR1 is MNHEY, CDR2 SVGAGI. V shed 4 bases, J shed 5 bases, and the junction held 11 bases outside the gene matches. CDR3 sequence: CASSSTREGGQNIQYF. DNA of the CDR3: TGTGCCAGCAGTTCCACGAGGGAGGGAGGACAAAACATTCAGTACTTC.

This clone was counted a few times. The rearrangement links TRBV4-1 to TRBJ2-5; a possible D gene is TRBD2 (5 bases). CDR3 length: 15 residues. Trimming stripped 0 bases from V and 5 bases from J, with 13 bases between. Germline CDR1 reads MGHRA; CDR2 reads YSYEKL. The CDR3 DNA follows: TGCGCCAGCAGCCAAGACGAGGGCTTTCGGGAGACCCAGTACTTC. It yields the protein CASSQDEGFRETQYF.

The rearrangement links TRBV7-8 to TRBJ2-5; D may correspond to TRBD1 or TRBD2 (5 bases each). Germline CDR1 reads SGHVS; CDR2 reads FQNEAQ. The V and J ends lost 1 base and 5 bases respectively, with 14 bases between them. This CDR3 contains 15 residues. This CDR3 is CASSLEAGTRETQYF. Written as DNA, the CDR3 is TGTGCCAGCAGCTTAGAGGCCGGGACCCGGGAGACCCAGTACTTC.

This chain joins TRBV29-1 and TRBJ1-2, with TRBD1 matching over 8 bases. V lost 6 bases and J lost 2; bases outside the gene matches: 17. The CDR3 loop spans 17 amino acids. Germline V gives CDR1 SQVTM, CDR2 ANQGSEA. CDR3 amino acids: CSVCLFSFGQGNYGYTF. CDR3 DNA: TGCAGCGTATGTCTGTTTTCCTTTGGACAGGGAAACTATGGCTACACCTTC.

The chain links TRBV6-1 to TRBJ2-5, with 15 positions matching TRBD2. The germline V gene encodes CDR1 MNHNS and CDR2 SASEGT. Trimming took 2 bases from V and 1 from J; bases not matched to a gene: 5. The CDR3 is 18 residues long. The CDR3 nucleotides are TGTGCCAGCAGTGAAATAGGGACTAGCGGGGGGCTCCAAGAGACCCAGTACTTC. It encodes CASSEIGTSGGLQETQYF.

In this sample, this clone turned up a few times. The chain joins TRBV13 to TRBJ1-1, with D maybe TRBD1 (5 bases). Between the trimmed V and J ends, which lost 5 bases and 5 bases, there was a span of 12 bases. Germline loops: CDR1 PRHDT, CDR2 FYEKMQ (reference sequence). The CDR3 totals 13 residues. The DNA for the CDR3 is TGTGCCAGCAGCCAGGGTGTTAGGACTGAAGCTTTCTTT. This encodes CASSQGVRTEAFF.

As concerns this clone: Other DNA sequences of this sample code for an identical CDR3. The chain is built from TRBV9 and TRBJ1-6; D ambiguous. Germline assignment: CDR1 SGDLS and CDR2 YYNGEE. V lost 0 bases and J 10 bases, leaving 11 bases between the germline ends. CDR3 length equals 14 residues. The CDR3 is CASSVEGGQSPLHF. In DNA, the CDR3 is TGTGCCAGCAGCGTAGAGGGAGGGCAGTCACCCCTCCACTTT. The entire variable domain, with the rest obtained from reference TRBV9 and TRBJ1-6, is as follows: DSGVTQTPKHLITATGQRVTLRCSPRSGDLSVYWYQQSLDQGLQFLIQYYNGEERAKGNILERFSAQQFPDLHSELNLSSLELGDSALYFCASSVEGGQSPLHFGNGTRLTVT.

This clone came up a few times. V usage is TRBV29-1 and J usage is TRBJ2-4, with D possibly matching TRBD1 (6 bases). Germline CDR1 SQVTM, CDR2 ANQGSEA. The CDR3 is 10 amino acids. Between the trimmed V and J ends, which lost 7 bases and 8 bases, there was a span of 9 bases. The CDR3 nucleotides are TGCAGCGCATACAGGGACATTCAGTACTTC. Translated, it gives CSAYRDIQYF. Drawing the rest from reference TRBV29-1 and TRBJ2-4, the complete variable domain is SAVISQKPSRDICQRGTSLTIQCQVDSQVTMMFWYRQQPGQSLTLIATANQGSEATYESGFVIDKFPISRPNLTFSTLTVSNMSPEDSSIYLCSAYRDIQYFGAGTRLSVL.

The CDR3 loop is CASSARLVPHEQYF. In DNA form, the CDR3 reads TGTGCCAGCAGCGCCCGACTAGTTCCCCACGAGCAGTACTTC. V is TRBV13 and J is TRBJ2-7, with a weak D call TRBD2 (6 bases). The germline CDR1 and CDR2 sequences are PRHDT and FYEKMQ (reference sequence). The CDR3 runs to 14 residues. V dropped 5 bases and J dropped 5 bases, with 16 bases sitting between them.

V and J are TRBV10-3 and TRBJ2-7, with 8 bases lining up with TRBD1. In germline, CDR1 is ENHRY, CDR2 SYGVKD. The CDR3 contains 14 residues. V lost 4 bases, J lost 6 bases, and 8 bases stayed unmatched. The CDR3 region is CAISVPDRGSEQYF. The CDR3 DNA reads TGTGCCATCAGTGTCCCTGACAGGGGAAGCGAGCAGTACTTC.

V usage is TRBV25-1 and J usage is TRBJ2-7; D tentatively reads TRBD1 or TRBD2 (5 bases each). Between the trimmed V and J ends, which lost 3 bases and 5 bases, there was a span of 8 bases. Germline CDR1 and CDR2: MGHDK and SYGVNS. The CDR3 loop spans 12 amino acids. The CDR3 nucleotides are TGTGCCAGCAGTGACCAGGGAGACGAGCAGTACTTC. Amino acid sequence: CASSDQGDEQYF.

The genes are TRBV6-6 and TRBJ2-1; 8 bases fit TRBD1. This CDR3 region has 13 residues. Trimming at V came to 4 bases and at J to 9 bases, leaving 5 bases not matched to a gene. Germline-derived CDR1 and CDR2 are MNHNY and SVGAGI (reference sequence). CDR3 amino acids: CASSSQGAGEQFF. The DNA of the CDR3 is TGTGCCAGCAGTTCTCAGGGGGCGGGTGAGCAGTTCTTC.

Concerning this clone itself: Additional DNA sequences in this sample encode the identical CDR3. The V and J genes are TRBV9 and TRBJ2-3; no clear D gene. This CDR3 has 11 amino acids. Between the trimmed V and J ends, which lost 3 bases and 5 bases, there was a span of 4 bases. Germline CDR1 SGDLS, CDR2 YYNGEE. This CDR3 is CASSAGDTQYF. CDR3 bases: TGTGCCAGCAGCGCTGGAGATACGCAGTATTTT.

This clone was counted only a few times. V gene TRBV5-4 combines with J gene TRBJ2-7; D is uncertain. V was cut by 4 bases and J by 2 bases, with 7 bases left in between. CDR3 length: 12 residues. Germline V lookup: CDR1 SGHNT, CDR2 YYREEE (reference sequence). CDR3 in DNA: TGTGCCAGCAGCAACGTTCCCTACGAGCAGTACTTC. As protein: CASSNVPYEQYF.

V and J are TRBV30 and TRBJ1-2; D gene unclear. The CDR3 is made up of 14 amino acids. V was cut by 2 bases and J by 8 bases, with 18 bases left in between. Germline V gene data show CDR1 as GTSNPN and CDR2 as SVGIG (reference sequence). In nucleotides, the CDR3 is TGTGCCTGGAGTACGGACCCTGGTCCCTACGGCTACACCTTC. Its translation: CAWSTDPGPYGYTF.

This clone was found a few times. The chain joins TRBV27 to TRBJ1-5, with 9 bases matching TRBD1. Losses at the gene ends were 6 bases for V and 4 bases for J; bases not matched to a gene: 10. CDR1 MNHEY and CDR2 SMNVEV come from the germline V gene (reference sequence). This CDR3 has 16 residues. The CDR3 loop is CASRPYRGQVNQPQHF. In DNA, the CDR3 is TGTGCCAGCAGACCATACAGGGGGCAGGTAAATCAGCCCCAGCATTTT.

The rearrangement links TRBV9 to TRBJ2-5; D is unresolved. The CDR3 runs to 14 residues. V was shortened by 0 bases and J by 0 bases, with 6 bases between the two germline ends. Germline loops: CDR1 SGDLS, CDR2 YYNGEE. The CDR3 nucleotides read TGTGCCAGCAGCGTAGGGGCTAACCAAGAGACCCAGTACTTC. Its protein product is CASSVGANQETQYF. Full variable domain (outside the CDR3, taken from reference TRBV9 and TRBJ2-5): DSGVTQTPKHLITATGQRVTLRCSPRSGDLSVYWYQQSLDQGLQFLIQYYNGEERAKGNILERFSAQQFPDLHSELNLSSLELGDSALYFCASSVGANQETQYFGPGTRLLVL.

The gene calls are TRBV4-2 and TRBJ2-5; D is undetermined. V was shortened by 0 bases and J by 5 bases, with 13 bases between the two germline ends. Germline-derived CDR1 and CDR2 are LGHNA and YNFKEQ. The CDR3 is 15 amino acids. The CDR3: CASSQDLRPKETQYF. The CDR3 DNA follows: TGTGCCAGCAGCCAAGATCTTAGGCCGAAGGAGACCCAGTACTTC.

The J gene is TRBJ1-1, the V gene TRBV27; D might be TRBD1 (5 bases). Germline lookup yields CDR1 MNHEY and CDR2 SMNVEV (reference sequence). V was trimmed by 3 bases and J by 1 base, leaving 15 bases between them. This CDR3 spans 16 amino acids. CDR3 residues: CASSFGAGTSNTEAFF. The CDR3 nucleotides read TGTGCCAGCAGTTTTGGGGCAGGGACTTCGAACACTGAAGCTTTCTTT.

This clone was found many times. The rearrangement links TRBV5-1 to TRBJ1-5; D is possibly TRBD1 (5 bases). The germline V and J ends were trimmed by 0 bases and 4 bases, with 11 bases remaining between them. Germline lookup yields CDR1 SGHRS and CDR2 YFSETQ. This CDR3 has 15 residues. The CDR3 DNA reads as TGCGCCAGCAGCTTGGAAGGGGAGGAAAATCAGCCCCAGCATTTT. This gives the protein CASSLEGEENQPQHF.

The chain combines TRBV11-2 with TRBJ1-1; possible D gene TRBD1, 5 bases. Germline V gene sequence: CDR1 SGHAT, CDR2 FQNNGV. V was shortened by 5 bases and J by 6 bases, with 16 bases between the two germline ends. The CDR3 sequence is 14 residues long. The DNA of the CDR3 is TGTGCCAGCAGCCGAATTGACAGCGGCCCTGAAGCTTTCTTT. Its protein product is CASSRIDSGPEAFF.